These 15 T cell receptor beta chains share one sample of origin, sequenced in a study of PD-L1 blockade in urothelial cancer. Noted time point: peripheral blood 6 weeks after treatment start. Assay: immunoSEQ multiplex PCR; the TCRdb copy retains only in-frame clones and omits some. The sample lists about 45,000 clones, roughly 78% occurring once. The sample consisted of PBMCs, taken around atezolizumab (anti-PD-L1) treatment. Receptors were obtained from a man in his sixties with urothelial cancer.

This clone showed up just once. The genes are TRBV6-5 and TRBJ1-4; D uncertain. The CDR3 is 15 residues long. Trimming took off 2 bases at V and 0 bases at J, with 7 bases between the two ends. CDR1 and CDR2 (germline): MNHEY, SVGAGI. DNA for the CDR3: TGTGCCAGCAGTTACACGACTGCAACTAATGAAAAACTGTTTTTT. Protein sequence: CASSYTTATNEKLFF.

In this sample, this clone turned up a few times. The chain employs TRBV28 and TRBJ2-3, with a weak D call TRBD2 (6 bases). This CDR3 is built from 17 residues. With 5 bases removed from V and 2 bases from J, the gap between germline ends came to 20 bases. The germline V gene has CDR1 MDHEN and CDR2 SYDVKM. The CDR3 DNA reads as TGTGCCAGCAGTGACCCTGTCTTTTGGGGGGACACAGATACGCAGTATTTT. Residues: CASSDPVFWGDTDTQYF.

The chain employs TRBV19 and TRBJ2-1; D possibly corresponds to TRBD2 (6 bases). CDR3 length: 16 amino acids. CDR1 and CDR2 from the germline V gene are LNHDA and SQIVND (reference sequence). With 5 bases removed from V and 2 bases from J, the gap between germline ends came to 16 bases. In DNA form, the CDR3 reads TGTGCCAGTAGTTGGCTGTCGGGAGTCCCCTACAATGAGCAGTTCTTC. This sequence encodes CASSWLSGVPYNEQFF.

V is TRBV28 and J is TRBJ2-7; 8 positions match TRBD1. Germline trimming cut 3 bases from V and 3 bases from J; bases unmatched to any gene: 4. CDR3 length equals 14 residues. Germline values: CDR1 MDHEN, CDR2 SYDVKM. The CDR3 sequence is CASSLAGGIYEQYF. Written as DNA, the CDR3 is TGTGCCAGCAGTTTGGCAGGGGGCATCTACGAGCAGTACTTC.

This CDR3 is CASSYDRRNTEAFF. The CDR3 nucleotides read TGTGCCAGCAGTTACGACAGGAGGAACACTGAAGCTTTCTTT. This chain connects TRBV28 to TRBJ1-1, with a possible D match to TRBD1 (6 bases). V shed 4 bases and J shed 1 base, with 10 bases lying between them. This CDR3 has 14 amino acids. Germline assignment: CDR1 MDHEN and CDR2 SYDVKM.

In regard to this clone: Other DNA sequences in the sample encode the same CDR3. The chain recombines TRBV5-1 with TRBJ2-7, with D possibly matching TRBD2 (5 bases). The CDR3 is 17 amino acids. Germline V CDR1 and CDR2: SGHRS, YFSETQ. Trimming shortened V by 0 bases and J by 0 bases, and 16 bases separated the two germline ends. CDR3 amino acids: CASSLGWGDASSYEQYF. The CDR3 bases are TGCGCCAGCAGCTTGGGGTGGGGAGACGCAAGCTCCTACGAGCAGTACTTC. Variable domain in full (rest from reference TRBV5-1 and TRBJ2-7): KAGVTQTPRYLIKTRGQQVTLSCSPISGHRSVSWYQQTPGQGLQFLFEYFSETQRNKGNFPGRFSGRQFSNSRSEMNVSTLELGDSALYLCASSLGWGDASSYEQYFGPGTRLTVT.

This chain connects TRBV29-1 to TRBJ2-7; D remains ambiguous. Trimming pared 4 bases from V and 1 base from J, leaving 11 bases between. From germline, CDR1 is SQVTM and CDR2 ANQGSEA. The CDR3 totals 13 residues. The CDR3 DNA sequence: TGCAGCGTTGGTCTCGGCGGTTCCTACGAGCAGTACTTC. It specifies CSVGLGGSYEQYF.

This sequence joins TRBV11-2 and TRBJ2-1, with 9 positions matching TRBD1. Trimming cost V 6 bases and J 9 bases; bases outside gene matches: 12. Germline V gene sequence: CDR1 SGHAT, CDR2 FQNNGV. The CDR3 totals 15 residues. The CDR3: CASRIGTGYSGEQFF. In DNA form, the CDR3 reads TGTGCCAGCAGGATCGGGACAGGGTATTCGGGTGAGCAGTTCTTC.

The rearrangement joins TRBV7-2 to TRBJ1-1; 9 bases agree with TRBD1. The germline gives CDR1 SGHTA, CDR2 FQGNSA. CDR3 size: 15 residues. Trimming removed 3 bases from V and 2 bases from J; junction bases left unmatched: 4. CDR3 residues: CASSFGDRVNTEAFF. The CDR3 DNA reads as TGTGCCAGCAGCTTTGGGGACAGGGTAAACACTGAAGCTTTCTTT.

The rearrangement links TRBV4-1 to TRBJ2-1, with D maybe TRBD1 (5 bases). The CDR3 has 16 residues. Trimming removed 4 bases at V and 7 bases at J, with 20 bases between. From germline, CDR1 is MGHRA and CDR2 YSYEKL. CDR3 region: CASSLLGGAFMNEQFF. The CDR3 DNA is TGCGCCAGCAGCCTTCTCGGTGGGGCGTTTATGAATGAGCAGTTCTTC.

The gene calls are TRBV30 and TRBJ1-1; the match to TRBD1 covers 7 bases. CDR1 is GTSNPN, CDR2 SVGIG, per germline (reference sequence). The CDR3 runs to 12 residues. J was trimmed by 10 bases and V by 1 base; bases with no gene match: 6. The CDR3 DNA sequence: TGTGCCTGGAGTGGCAGGGGGAACTCAGCTTTCTTT. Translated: CAWSGRGNSAFF.

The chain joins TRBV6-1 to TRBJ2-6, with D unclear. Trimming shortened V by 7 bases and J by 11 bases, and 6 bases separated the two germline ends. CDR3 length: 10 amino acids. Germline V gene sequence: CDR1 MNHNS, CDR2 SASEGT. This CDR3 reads CASTGYVLTF. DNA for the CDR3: TGTGCCAGCACCGGTTACGTCCTGACTTTC.

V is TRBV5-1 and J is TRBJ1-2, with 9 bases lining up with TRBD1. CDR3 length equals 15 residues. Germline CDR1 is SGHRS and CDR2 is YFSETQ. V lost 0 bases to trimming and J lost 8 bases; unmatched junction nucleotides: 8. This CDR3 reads CASSLAGTGTMGYTF. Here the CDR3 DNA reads TGCGCCAGCAGCTTGGCCGGGACAGGGACTATGGGCTACACCTTC.

DNA of the CDR3: TGTGCCAGCAGTGGACTGGCCTACGAGCAGTACTTC. Translation: CASSGLAYEQYF. V gene TRBV28 combines with J gene TRBJ2-7; D possibly corresponds to TRBD2 (5 bases). Trimming removed 5 bases at V and 2 bases at J, with 7 bases between. This CDR3 comprises 12 residues. CDR1 is MDHEN and CDR2 is SYDVKM in the germline V gene.

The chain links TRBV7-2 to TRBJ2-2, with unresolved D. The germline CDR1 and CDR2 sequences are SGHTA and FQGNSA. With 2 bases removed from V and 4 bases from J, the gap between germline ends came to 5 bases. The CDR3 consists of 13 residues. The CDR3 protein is CASSLLATGELFF. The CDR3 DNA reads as TGTGCCAGCAGCTTATTGGCCACCGGGGAGCTGTTTTTT.